This T cell receptor (beta chain) derives from a study of CD8+CD57+ T cells in acquired aplastic anemia. Genomic DNA was employed as the template in profiling TCR beta VDJ and CDR3. MiXCR, applied by TCRdb to the reads, yields one record per CDR3 protein. The sample has over 150,000 distinct CDR3 sequences, just over 50% seen once. Patients included in sequencing had previously demonstrated CD8+CD57+ cell expansion by flow cytometry. No patient had been given any therapy when blood was sampled. The clonotype originates from a human donor with aplastic anemia. Sequenced material: sorted CD4+, CD8+, or CD8+CD57+ T cells (not recorded which) from PBMCs.

In DNA, the CDR3 is TGTGCCACCAGCAGAGATGATCCCCACGAGCTGTTTTTT. Translation gives CATSRDDPHELFF. The chain joins TRBV15 to TRBJ2-2; no reliable D call. Trimming removed 0 bases from V and 11 bases from J, with 10 bases in between. The CDR3 is 13 residues long. Germline V gene sequence: CDR1 LNHNV, CDR2 YYDKDF (reference sequence).